The 4 T cell receptor beta chains given below trace back to one sample, sequenced in a study of tumor-infiltrating lymphocytes in primary liver carcinoma. RNA was extracted from whole blood without cell sorting, alongside germline DNA. The input was around 500 ng total RNA; TCR beta cDNA was made from it with a constant-region primer. What produced the TCR beta libraries was three nested multiplex PCR rounds using slightly modified ARM-PCR. In the first two PCR rounds, TRBV1-TRBV30 forward primers were paired with a C-beta reverse primer, and each round lasted around 10 cycles. TCRdb reprocessed the multiplex PCR reads with MiXCR, giving one entry per CDR3 protein. The sample yields about 310,000 distinct CDR3 sequences, less than 75% seen once. The source material was peripheral blood. These receptors were collected from a man aged 35-49 years with primary liver carcinoma and hepatitis B virus infection.

As regards this clonotype: Sequence at one end of the junction differs from germline and may be a read error. This sequence joins TRBV7-8 and TRBJ1-2; D call uncertain. The CDR3 consists of 16 residues. Germline V gives CDR1 SGHVS, CDR2 FQNEAQ. In DNA, the CDR3 is TGTGCCTGCAGCCCTCGGGCAGCCGCAGCTAACTATGGCTACACCTTC. Its translation is CACSPRAAAANYGYTF.

Comment on this clonotype: A much larger clone lies a single base off, so this may be a read error. V gene TRBV4-3 combines with J gene TRBJ2-7, with D perhaps given as TRBD1 or TRBD2 (6 bases each). CDR1 is LGHNA, CDR2 YSLEER, per germline. The V end was cut by 4 bases, the J end by 2 bases, with 18 bases between. This CDR3 has 16 residues. The CDR3 DNA follows: TGCGCCAGCAGCCCAGAGGCCTCCGGGGGCGCCTACGAGCAGTACTTC. It specifies CASSPEASGGAYEQYF.

With respect to this clonotype: Since a much larger clone is just one base distant, this may be a read error. V usage is TRBV29-1 and J usage is TRBJ2-5; 8 nucleotides match TRBD2. Per the germline V gene, CDR1 is SQVTM and CDR2 is ANQGSEA. V trimming: 6 bases; J trimming: 4 bases; junction bases outside the gene matches: 10. The CDR3 consists of 14 residues. In DNA form, the CDR3 reads TGCAGCGTGGCGGGAGAGGCGGGGGGAGAGACCCAGTACTTC. As protein: CSVAGEAGGETQYF.

V usage is TRBV14 and J usage is TRBJ1-2, with unresolved D. There are 14 residues in the CDR3. CDR1 and CDR2 from the germline V gene are SGHDN and FVKESK. The germline V and J ends were trimmed by 4 bases and 3 bases, with 12 bases remaining between them. CDR3 sequence (DNA): TGTGCCAGCAGCCTAAAATCTGGGGACTATGGCTACACCTTC. Its translation is CASSLKSGDYGYTF. The full variable domain, its missing parts supplied by reference TRBV14 and TRBJ1-2, is EAGVTQFPSHSVIEKGQTVTLRCDPISGHDNLYWYRRVMGKEIKFLLHFVKESKQDESGMPNNRFLAERTGGTYSTLKVQPAELEDSGVYFCASSLKSGDYGYTFGSGTRLTVV.